This TCR beta chain was profiled in a study of shared clonotypes between healthy human individuals. Negatively enriched CD4+ T cells were divided by CD45RA into naive and memory. Replicate PCRs run on sorted subsets employed roughly 190 ng DNA, approximately 30,000 T cell genomes. The table came from immunoSEQ multiplex PCR; TCRdb's copy has only in-frame clones and leaves some out. The table lists 2 million to 2.5 million clones, more than 90% of them singletons. The material sequenced was naive CD4+ T cells sorted from blood. Documented subset: CD45RA+ positively selected. The sequence derives from a man younger than 35 in good health.

Written as DNA, the CDR3 is TGTGCCAGTACCGACACGGGGACCCAGTACTTC. It is translated as CASTDTGTQYF. This chain joins TRBV19 and TRBJ2-5; D is unclear. V lost 7 bases, J lost 7 bases, and 10 bases lay in between. The CDR3 consists of 11 residues. CDR1 is LNHDA, CDR2 SQIVND, per germline (reference sequence).